Below are 27 T cell receptor beta chains sequenced from a single sample in a study of blood T cells in healthy people across ages. With a J-beta primer mix and a sample-barcoded 5' primer, a second PCR ran about 7 to 11 cycles. TCRdb called the 5' RACE reads again in MiXCR, with one record for every CDR3 protein. Here the sample spans hundreds of thousands of distinct CDR3 sequences, around 52% being singletons. What was sequenced was blood. The receptors here all came from an elderly woman in good health.

V usage is TRBV20-1 and J usage is TRBJ2-7, with 11 bases fitting TRBD1. Germline assignment: CDR1 DFQATT and CDR2 SNEGSKA (reference sequence). The V gene end was trimmed by 6 bases and the J gene end by 7 bases; junction bases not matched to a gene: 14. The CDR3 is made up of 15 amino acids. CDR3 nucleotide sequence: TGCAGTGCAAGCTCCGGACAGGGGGCCTACAATGAGCAGTACTTC. It translates to CSASSGQGAYNEQYF.

For this clonotype: One base away lies a much larger clone, so this may be a sequencing read error. The genes are TRBV10-3 and TRBJ2-1; D may be TRBD2 (5 bases). The end of the DNA fits TRBJ2-7 better, so the J call may be wrong. This CDR3 is 13 amino acids long. Per germline, CDR1 ENHRY and CDR2 SYGVKD. CDR3 nucleotides: TGTGCCACCAACGACTATTCCTACAATGAGCAGTACTTC. Residues: CATNDYSYNEQYF.

The V call is TRBV27, the J call TRBJ1-1; 7 bases align to TRBD1. Germline V gives CDR1 MNHEY, CDR2 SMNVEV (reference sequence). The CDR3 is made up of 18 amino acids. J gave up 1 base and V 6 bases, and 17 bases lay outside the gene matches. This CDR3 reads CASRVTLLGQAGNTEAFF. Here the CDR3 DNA reads TGTGCCAGCAGAGTTACCCTTCTCGGACAGGCCGGGAACACTGAAGCTTTCTTT.

DNA of the CDR3: TGCGCCAGCAGCCTAACAGGGATATCACCCCTCCACTTT. This encodes CASSLTGISPLHF. The chain links TRBV5-1 to TRBJ1-6; a weak D match, TRBD1 (6 bases). V was trimmed by 4 bases and J by 10 bases, leaving 12 bases between them. The CDR3 has 13 amino acids. Germline CDR1 and CDR2: SGHRS and YFSETQ.

This clonotype was observed a few times. The chain uses TRBV7-9 and TRBJ1-6; a weak D match, TRBD1 (6 bases). Looked up from germline, CDR1 is SEHNR and CDR2 is FQNEAQ (reference sequence). This CDR3 has 12 amino acids. CDR3 sequence (DNA): TGTGCTAAGCAGAGGGGGAATTCACCCCTCCACTTT. Translation: CAKQRGNSPLHF.

V usage is TRBV9 and J usage is TRBJ2-1, with D maybe TRBD2 (6 bases). Trimming cost V 5 bases and J 13 bases, with 16 bases left between them. CDR1 and CDR2 from the germline V gene are SGDLS and YYNGEE. This CDR3 contains 12 residues. CDR3 coding DNA: TGTGCCAGCAGTAGCGGCCAAGAGACCCAGTTCTTC. Translation gives CASSSGQETQFF.

This clonotype came up a few times. The V gene is TRBV5-1, the J gene TRBJ1-1; D possibly corresponds to TRBD1 (5 bases). The CDR3 spans 14 residues. The V and J ends lost 0 bases and 4 bases respectively, with 10 bases between them. CDR1 is SGHRS and CDR2 is YFSETQ in the germline V gene. CDR3 protein: CASSLAGLVTEAFF. CDR3 coding DNA: TGCGCCAGCAGCTTGGCAGGGTTGGTCACTGAAGCTTTCTTT.

This chain uses TRBV15 with TRBJ1-4, with 12 bases matching TRBD1. Germline V gene data show CDR1 as LNHNV and CDR2 as YYDKDF (reference sequence). The J segment lost 7 bases and the V segment lost 1 base, leaving 4 bases of the junction unmatched. The CDR3 is 16 residues long. This CDR3 reads CATSRGGTGGREKLFF. CDR3 in DNA: TGTGCCACCAGCAGAGGGGGGACAGGGGGCCGTGAAAAACTGTTTTTT.

In this sample, this clonotype turned up once. The chain links TRBV5-5 to TRBJ1-5; no definite D call. The germline V gene has CDR1 SGHKS and CDR2 YYEKEE (reference sequence). The CDR3 covers 13 residues. V dropped 4 bases and J dropped 7 bases, with 12 bases sitting between them. CDR3: CASSGVPEQPQHF. CDR3 nucleotides: TGTGCCAGCAGCGGAGTCCCAGAGCAGCCCCAGCATTTT.

Many counts were recorded for this clonotype. The chain is built from TRBV20-1 and TRBJ2-1; perhaps TRBD1 as D (5 bases). The CDR3 sequence is 13 residues long. Trimming took 0 bases from V and 9 from J, leaving 12 bases between them. The germline CDR1 and CDR2 sequences are DFQATT and SNEGSKA (reference sequence). CDR3 loop: CSARDTRVGEQFF. The DNA of the CDR3 is TGCAGTGCTAGAGATACCAGGGTCGGTGAGCAGTTCTTC.

On this clonotype itself: Just one base apart from a much larger clone, this may be a read error. The V and J genes are TRBV24-1 and TRBJ2-5; no clear D gene. The CDR3 has 13 residues. Trimming took off 2 bases at V and 11 bases at J, with 14 bases between the two ends. Germline V CDR1 and CDR2: KGHDR, SFDVKD. The DNA for the CDR3 is TGTGCCACCAGTGATTACCCGGGTCGGGTGCAGTACTTC. Protein product: CATSDYPGRVQYF.

This clonotype was seen at least ten times. The V and J genes are TRBV7-2 and TRBJ2-5, with TRBD1 identical over 9 bases. Germline loops: CDR1 SGHTA, CDR2 FQGNSA. The length of the CDR3 is 14 residues. J gave up 4 bases and V 6 bases, and 6 bases lay outside the gene matches. CDR3 protein: CASRTTGGTETQYF. CDR3 DNA sequence: TGTGCCAGCAGAACAACAGGGGGCACAGAGACCCAGTACTTC.

This clonotype was observed a few times. The chain links TRBV7-3 to TRBJ1-1; TRBD1 might be the D (5 bases). Germline-derived CDR1 and CDR2 are SGHTA and FQGTGA. This CDR3 has 20 residues. Between the trimmed V and J ends, which lost 2 bases and 1 base, there was a span of 26 bases. In DNA form, the CDR3 reads TGTGCCAGCAGCTTATGTCGAGGGCAGGGTCTCTTAGTACGGAACACTGAAGCTTTCTTT. Residues: CASSLCRGQGLLVRNTEAFF.

This clonotype came up a few times. The chain is built from TRBV12-3 or TRBV12-4 and TRBJ1-4, with a possible D match to TRBD1 (5 bases). V was pared by 0 bases and J by 8 bases, with 16 bases between. There are 16 residues in the CDR3. The chain's CDR3 is CASSLATVVGLEKLFF. The CDR3 nucleotides are TGTGCCAGCAGTTTAGCAACGGTGGTGGGGCTGGAAAAACTGTTTTTT.

Comment on this clonotype: One end of the junction fails to match germline, which may point to a read error. The rearrangement joins TRBV12-3 or TRBV12-4 to TRBJ1-5; 7 bases agree with TRBD1. The CDR3 length is 15 residues. CDR3 nucleotides: TGTGTCAGCAGCACACGGACAGGAGAAAATCAGCCCCAGCATTTT. It translates to CVSSTRTGENQPQHF.

This clonotype appeared many times. The chain uses TRBV5-1 and TRBJ1-2, with TRBD1 as a possible D gene (6 bases). Looked up from germline, CDR1 is SGHRS and CDR2 is YFSETQ. Trimming shortened V by 4 bases and J by 5 bases, and 12 bases separated the two germline ends. The CDR3 loop spans 13 amino acids. The CDR3 region is CASSRQGSYGYTF. The CDR3 DNA is TGCGCCAGCAGCCGTCAGGGGTCTTATGGCTACACCTTC. Full variable domain (rest looked up from reference TRBV5-1 and TRBJ1-2): KAGVTQTPRYLIKTRGQQVTLSCSPISGHRSVSWYQQTPGQGLQFLFEYFSETQRNKGNFPGRFSGRQFSNSRSEMNVSTLELGDSALYLCASSRQGSYGYTFGSGTRLTVV.

The chain recombines TRBV5-1 with TRBJ2-3; possibly TRBD1 or TRBD2 for D (5 bases each). The germline V gene has CDR1 SGHRS and CDR2 YFSETQ. The CDR3 spans 15 residues. Trimming took 3 bases from V and 6 from J, leaving 17 bases between them. The CDR3 DNA reads as TGCGCCAGCAGCTCGGGGCGACCCACGTGGGATACGCAGTATTTT. Translating gives CASSSGRPTWDTQYF.

This clonotype occurred many times. V gene TRBV7-2 combines with J gene TRBJ2-3; 10 bases line up with TRBD2. CDR1 SGHTA and CDR2 FQGNSA come from the germline V gene. CDR3 length: 16 amino acids. The J segment lost 4 bases and the V segment lost 2 bases, leaving 6 bases of the junction unmatched. Here the CDR3 reads CASSLRPSGRSDTQYF. Written as DNA, the CDR3 is TGTGCCAGCAGCTTAAGGCCTAGCGGGAGATCAGATACGCAGTATTTT.

Details on this clonotype: One end of the junction is discordant with germline, which a read error may explain. The chain is built from TRBV18 and TRBJ1-2; D is uncertain. The CDR3 totals 12 residues. Per the germline V gene, CDR1 is KGHSH and CDR2 is LQKENI. CDR3: CASAPDWSGYTF. Written as DNA, the CDR3 is TGTGCCAGCGCACCAGACTGGAGTGGCTACACCTTC.

This clonotype was recorded at least ten times. The rearrangement links TRBV2 to TRBJ2-4; no definite D call. The V and J ends lost 8 bases and 0 bases respectively, with 14 bases between them. The length of the CDR3 is 15 residues. Per the germline V gene, CDR1 is SNHLY and CDR2 is FYNNEI. The CDR3: CASQSNQIAKNIQYF. In nucleotides, the CDR3 is TGTGCCAGCCAATCAAATCAAATAGCCAAAAACATTCAGTACTTC. Full variable domain (missing parts from reference TRBV2 and TRBJ2-4): EPEVTQTPSHQVTQMGQEVILRCVPISNHLYFYWYRQILGQKVEFLVSFYNNEISEKSEIFDDQFSVERPDGSNFTLKIRSTKLEDSAMYFCASQSNQIAKNIQYFGAGTRLSVL.

This clonotype was observed many times. The gene calls are TRBV5-1 and TRBJ2-7; 7 bases are a match to TRBD1. The trim removed 4 bases at V and 3 bases at J, leaving 7 bases unmatched. CDR3 length: 14 residues. Germline CDR1 is SGHRS and CDR2 is YFSETQ. The chain's CDR3 is CASSPGQFGYEQYF. The CDR3 bases are TGCGCCAGCAGCCCGGGACAGTTTGGCTACGAGCAGTACTTC.

This clonotype was seen once. The chain is built from TRBV5-1 and TRBJ1-2; maybe TRBD1 (5 bases). The CDR3 runs to 17 residues. Germline CDR1 is SGHRS and CDR2 is YFSETQ. Trimming pared 4 bases from V and 8 bases from J, leaving 27 bases between. The DNA for the CDR3 is TGCGCCAGCAGCAGTTCGTGGGGGACGGAGACTTTGGGGGGCTACACCTTC. This sequence encodes CASSSSWGTETLGGYTF.

The chain links TRBV6-4 to TRBJ2-5; 12 positions agree with TRBD2. V shed 3 bases, J shed 11 bases, and the junction held 13 bases outside the gene matches. Germline values: CDR1 MRHNA, CDR2 SNTAGT. The CDR3 is 16 residues long. Written as DNA, the CDR3 is TGTGCCAGCAGTGAAGGTCTAGCGGGGGGGCCAAGTGAGCAGTACTTC. Amino acids: CASSEGLAGGPSEQYF.

Regarding this clonotype: A read error is possible here, since a much larger clone lies one base away. V and J are TRBV4-2 and TRBJ2-7; 7 positions match TRBD2. Germline V lookup: CDR1 LGHNA, CDR2 YNFKEQ. The CDR3 length is 16 residues. CDR3 residues: CASSQTLSGISYGQYF. CDR3 DNA: TGTGCCAGCAGCCAAACTTTGAGCGGGATCTCCTACGGGCAGTACTTC.

Comments on this clonotype: This could be a read error, since a much larger clone is one nucleotide away. V is TRBV29-1 and J is TRBJ1-2; weak D call: TRBD1 (5 bases). Germline assignment: CDR1 SQVTM and CDR2 ANQGSEA. The CDR3 is 12 residues long. The CDR3 sequence is CSVGGRVGGSTF. In nucleotides, the CDR3 is TGCAGCGTTGGGGGCAGGGTTGGTGGCTCCACCTTC.

This clonotype occurred many times. The chain is built from TRBV7-9 and TRBJ2-5, with D possibly TRBD2 on 5 matching bases. The V gene's germline CDR1 is SEHNR and CDR2 FQNEAQ (reference sequence). This CDR3 comprises 15 residues. Trimming stripped 5 bases from V and 2 bases from J, with 15 bases between. This CDR3 is CASSLNSGFQETQYF. The CDR3 DNA reads as TGTGCCAGCAGCCTCAACTCGGGGTTTCAAGAGACCCAGTACTTC. Combining the CDR3 with reference TRBV7-9 and TRBJ2-5 gives the whole variable domain DTGVSQNPRHKITKRGQNVTFRCDPISEHNRLYWYRQTLGQGPEFLTYFQNEAQLEKSRLLSDRFSAERPKGSFSTLEIQRTEQGDSAMYLCASSLNSGFQETQYFGPGTRLLVL.

Only a few counts were recorded for this clonotype. One end of the junction does not line up with germline, which may come from a read error. The chain joins TRBV20-1 to TRBJ2-1, with 7 bases lining up with TRBD1. CDR1 is DFQATT and CDR2 is SNEGSKA in the germline V gene (reference sequence). The CDR3 has 13 amino acids. For the CDR3, the DNA is TGCGGTGCTAGAGAGACGGCAGGGGGTGAGCAGTTCTTC. Its protein is CGARETAGGEQFF.